Below, 27 T cell receptor beta chains from the same sample are listed, as sequenced in a study of T cells in Graves' hyperthyroidism and ophthalmopathy. It was RNA transcripts that yielded the amplified TCR beta CDR3 regions. The TCR CDR3 first-round RT-PCR relied on the HTBI primer set. TCRdb reprocessed the multiplex PCR reads with MiXCR, giving one entry per CDR3 protein. The sample gives hundreds of thousands of distinct CDR3 sequences, about a third of which show up once; around 31% is in the top ten. The sequencing input was blood. These receptors all stem from a woman between 35 and 50 years old with Graves' hyperthyroidism.

The chain recombines TRBV7-2 with TRBJ1-1; D remains ambiguous. Germline CDR1 reads SGHTA; CDR2 reads FQGNSA. V lost 1 base to trimming and J lost 11 bases, with 14 bases between them. CDR3 length equals 13 residues. The CDR3 region has the DNA TGTGCCAGCAGCTTAGGGGGTACCAGTGGGGCTTTCTTT. Translating gives CASSLGGTSGAFF.

This clonotype was seen a handful of times. The chain has TRBV5-4 and TRBJ2-6; the D call may be TRBD1 or TRBD2 (5 bases each). Looked up from germline, CDR1 is SGHNT and CDR2 is YYREEE (reference sequence). The CDR3 totals 15 residues. The ends were cut back, 2 bases at V and 2 bases at J, with 8 bases in the middle. The CDR3 DNA is TGTGCCAGCAGCTTCAGAGGGGCTGGGGCCAACGTCCTGACTTTC. Residues: CASSFRGAGANVLTF.

This clonotype was found many times. V and J are TRBV29-1 and TRBJ1-3; TRBD1 aligns across 8 bases. Trimming removed 6 bases from V and 0 bases from J; junction bases left unmatched: 4. Germline CDR1 reads SQVTM; CDR2 reads ANQGSEA. This CDR3 contains 14 residues. CDR3 nucleotide sequence: TGCAGCGTGACAGGGGCCATCTCTGGAAACACCATATATTTT. Amino acid sequence: CSVTGAISGNTIYF.

The chain uses TRBV7-9 and TRBJ1-2, with 7 bases identical to TRBD1. The length of the CDR3 is 15 residues. CDR1 is SEHNR, CDR2 FQNEAQ, per germline (reference sequence). The ends lost 10 bases at V and 0 bases at J; junction bases unmatched: 11. CDR3 nucleotides: TGTGCCATACCTGACAGGGCATCTTCTAACTATGGCTACACCTTC. It encodes CAIPDRASSNYGYTF.

The V gene is TRBV5-1, the J gene TRBJ2-5, with D tentatively TRBD1 (6 bases). Trimming shortened V by 0 bases and J by 5 bases, and 14 bases separated the two germline ends. The CDR3 is made up of 15 amino acids. In germline, CDR1 is SGHRS, CDR2 YFSETQ. This CDR3 reads CASSLEVGGVETQYF. CDR3 coding DNA: TGCGCCAGCAGCTTGGAGGTTGGGGGCGTGGAGACCCAGTACTTC.

The chain couples TRBV7-9 to TRBJ1-1; the D is unclear. Per germline, CDR1 SEHNR and CDR2 FQNEAQ (reference sequence). V lost 0 bases, J lost 0 bases, and 11 bases lay in between. The CDR3 runs to 16 residues. CDR3 DNA: TGTGCCAGCAGCTTAGCCCCCGGGGTGGTGAACACTGAAGCTTTCTTT. Its translation: CASSLAPGVVNTEAFF.

About this clonotype: It may be a read error: a sequence one base away is much more abundant. The chain links TRBV19 to TRBJ1-2; no reliable D call. In germline, CDR1 is LNHDA, CDR2 SQIVND (reference sequence). There are 14 residues in the CDR3. CDR3 nucleotide sequence: TGTGCCAGTACCGCAAACGCAGGAGGGTATGGCCACACCTTC. Its translation is CASTANAGGYGHTF.

This clonotype was counted a single time. The V and J genes are TRBV15 and TRBJ1-5; D gene ambiguous. Germline V lookup: CDR1 LNHNV, CDR2 YYDKDF (reference sequence). The CDR3 spans 14 residues. V lost 0 bases to trimming and J lost 11 bases, with 14 bases between them. The CDR3 nucleotides are TGTGCCACCAGCAGAGATCGGTACCAAGAGACCCAGCATTTT. It specifies CATSRDRYQETQHF.

In this sample, this clonotype turned up a few times. The chain couples TRBV19 to TRBJ1-1; D not certain. Germline loops: CDR1 LNHDA, CDR2 SQIVND (reference sequence). V was shortened by 2 bases and J by 5 bases, with 9 bases between the two germline ends. The CDR3 contains 13 residues. CDR3 sequence (DNA): TGTGCCAGTAGTATATCCGAGTGGACTGAAGCTTTCTTT. Amino acids: CASSISEWTEAFF.

In its sample, this clonotype was seen many times. This sequence joins TRBV7-9 and TRBJ2-7; no clear D. V was shortened by 4 bases and J by 6 bases, with 22 bases between the two germline ends. CDR3 length equals 16 residues. Germline-derived CDR1 and CDR2 are SEHNR and FQNEAQ (reference sequence). The CDR3 bases are TGTGCCAGCAGCTCCGCTGACATTTTCCGAAGGTCCGAGCAGTACTTC. Translation: CASSSADIFRRSEQYF.

This clonotype was seen more than once but under ten times. The J gene is TRBJ2-3, the V gene TRBV11-2; 10 nucleotides match TRBD1. The germline V gene encodes CDR1 SGHAT and CDR2 FQNNGV. The trim removed 4 bases at V and 3 bases at J, leaving 13 bases unmatched. This CDR3 spans 18 amino acids. CDR3 loop: CASSSNPIRTGGTDTQYF. The CDR3 nucleotides are TGTGCCAGCAGCTCGAACCCCATTCGGACAGGGGGGACAGATACGCAGTATTTT. Combining the CDR3 with reference TRBV11-2 and TRBJ2-3 gives the whole variable domain EAGVAQSPRYKIIEKRQSVAFWCNPISGHATLYWYQQILGQGPKLLIQFQNNGVVDDSQLPKDRFSAERLKGVDSTLKIQPAKLEDSAVYLCASSSNPIRTGGTDTQYFGPGTRLTVL.

There are a few counts of this clonotype. This chain links TRBV4-1 with TRBJ2-7, with D perhaps TRBD2 (6 bases). Germline V gene lookup returns CDR1 MGHRA and CDR2 YSYEKL. This CDR3 comprises 14 residues. V gave up 1 base and J gave up 4 bases, with 11 bases separating them. The CDR3 sequence: CASSQVAVQYEQYF. The CDR3 DNA sequence: TGCGCCAGCAGCCAAGTAGCGGTTCAGTACGAGCAGTACTTC.

This clonotype showed up just a few times. V gene TRBV5-1 combines with J gene TRBJ1-3; TRBD1 might be the D (5 bases). The CDR3 is 15 amino acids. Looked up from germline, CDR1 is SGHRS and CDR2 is YFSETQ. V lost 0 bases, J lost 1 base, and 8 bases lay in between. This chain's CDR3 is CASSLGDGSGNTIYF. Here the CDR3 DNA reads TGCGCCAGCAGCTTGGGGGACGGATCTGGAAACACCATATATTTT.

This clonotype occurred many times. The chain couples TRBV7-2 to TRBJ2-7; D is undetermined. The CDR3 is 15 residues long. The V gene lost 5 bases and the J gene lost 3 bases, with 17 bases spanning the gap. Germline V lookup: CDR1 SGHTA, CDR2 FQGNSA. CDR3 bases: TGTGCCAGCAGCGCTACTACGGGTGAGAACTACGAGCAGTACTTC. Its protein is CASSATTGENYEQYF. The full variable domain, rest sourced from reference TRBV7-2 and TRBJ2-7, is GAGVSQSPSNKVTEKGKDVELRCDPISGHTALYWYRQSLGQGLEFLIYFQGNSAPDKSGLPSDRFSAERTGGSVSTLTIQRTQQEDSAVYLCASSATTGENYEQYFGPGTRLTVT.

This rearrangement joins TRBV10-3 to TRBJ1-6; D is uncertain. The germline V gene encodes CDR1 ENHRY and CDR2 SYGVKD. The CDR3 sequence is 14 residues long. V lost 3 bases and J 3 bases, leaving 6 bases between the germline ends. Here the CDR3 DNA reads TGTGCCATCAGTGACACGGGCTATAATTCACCCCTCCACTTT. This translates into CAISDTGYNSPLHF.

The genes are TRBV6-5 and TRBJ2-2, with TRBD1 as a possible D gene (5 bases). The CDR3 has 15 amino acids. V lost 10 bases, J lost 3 bases, and 18 bases lay in between. Germline V gene lookup returns CDR1 MNHEY and CDR2 SVGAGI. The DNA for the CDR3 is TGTGCCACGAAACCCTCCAGGGTCCACACCGGGGAGCTGTTTTTT. Residues: CATKPSRVHTGELFF.

This clonotype was recorded at least ten times. V is TRBV7-2 and J is TRBJ1-1, with D maybe TRBD1 (6 bases). This CDR3 has 16 amino acids. The V end was cut by 3 bases, the J end by 5 bases, with 19 bases between. Germline V gives CDR1 SGHTA, CDR2 FQGNSA. The CDR3 region is CASSFYPQGRGTEAFF. The CDR3 DNA reads as TGTGCCAGCAGCTTTTATCCGCAGGGGAGGGGGACTGAAGCTTTCTTT.

About this clonotype: One end of the junction does not line up with germline, which may come from a read error. The chain links TRBV4-3 to TRBJ1-3, with D possibly matching TRBD1 (6 bases). CDR1 is LGHNA, CDR2 YSLEER, per germline. CDR3 size: 16 residues. CDR3 loop: CASSQKDSPKGNTIYF. As DNA, the CDR3 is TGCGCCAGCAGCCAGAAGGACAGCCCTAAGGGAAACACTATATATTTT.

This clonotype was observed at least ten times. This rearrangement joins TRBV5-4 to TRBJ2-5, with D possibly being TRBD2 (6 bases). CDR1 is SGHNT, CDR2 YYREEE, per germline (reference sequence). The CDR3 runs 13 residues. The germline V and J ends were trimmed by 4 bases and 1 base, with 8 bases remaining between them. CDR3 sequence: CASSGTFQETQYF. The CDR3 region has the DNA TGTGCCAGCAGCGGGACTTTCCAAGAGACCCAGTACTTC.

A remark on this clonotype: Since a much larger clone is just one base distant, this may be a read error. The J gene is TRBJ2-7, the V gene TRBV20-1; the match to TRBD1 covers 7 bases. V shed 6 bases, J shed 9 bases, and the junction held 11 bases outside the gene matches. Germline values: CDR1 DFQATT, CDR2 SNEGSKA (reference sequence). The CDR3 extends over 12 amino acids. Written as DNA, the CDR3 is TGCAGTGCCAAAGACAGGGTGTGGGGGCAGTACTTC. It specifies CSAKDRVWGQYF.

The chain recombines TRBV5-8 with TRBJ1-5; the match to TRBD1 covers 7 bases. The CDR3 spans 16 residues. Looked up from germline, CDR1 is SGHTS and CDR2 is YDEGEE. V shed 6 bases and J 4 bases; nucleotides not matched to a gene: 13. The chain's CDR3 is CASNTRTTGWNQPQHF. The DNA for the CDR3 is TGTGCCAGCAACACCCGGACGACAGGGTGGAATCAGCCCCAGCATTTT.

This clonotype was observed at least ten times. V usage is TRBV15 and J usage is TRBJ2-5; no clear D. V was cut by 3 bases and J by 4 bases, with 15 bases left in between. In germline, CDR1 is LNHNV, CDR2 YYDKDF (reference sequence). CDR3 length: 15 amino acids. The CDR3 is CATSSPRQLGETQYF. The CDR3 DNA reads TGTGCCACCAGCAGTCCCCGGCAGCTGGGAGAGACCCAGTACTTC.

As for this clonotype: A read error may be the cause here, since a much bigger clone is one base away. This rearrangement joins TRBV7-2 to TRBJ1-5; tentatively, D is TRBD1 (6 bases). This CDR3 region has 15 residues. The V end was cut by 6 bases, the J end by 5 bases, with 17 bases between. CDR1 and CDR2 (germline): SGHTA, FQGNSA. This chain's CDR3 is CASSQDRLVDQPQHF. CDR3 nucleotides: TGTGCCAGCAGTCAAGACAGGCTAGTAGATCAGCCCCAGCATTTT.

The V call is TRBV2, the J call TRBJ1-2, with D hard to call. Germline values: CDR1 SNHLY, CDR2 FYNNEI. V lost 6 bases, J lost 7 bases, and 15 bases lay in between. The CDR3 totals 13 residues. The CDR3 region is CASRPTDERGYTF. CDR3 DNA sequence: TGTGCCAGCAGACCCACGGACGAACGTGGCTACACCTTC.

This clonotype came up once. This chain joins TRBV5-1 and TRBJ2-5; 7 positions match TRBD2. The trim removed 9 bases at V and 3 bases at J, leaving 5 bases unmatched. Germline values: CDR1 SGHRS, CDR2 YFSETQ. The CDR3 length is 12 residues. CDR3 nucleotide sequence: TGCGCCACCGGGGAGGGGAAAGAGACCCAGTACTTC. Protein sequence: CATGEGKETQYF.

The V call is TRBV11-1, the J call TRBJ1-2; TRBD1 is a possible D gene (5 bases). The V end was cut by 6 bases, the J end by 8 bases, with 25 bases between. The length of the CDR3 is 16 residues. Germline lookup yields CDR1 SGHAT and CDR2 FQDESV (reference sequence). The CDR3 is CASSYRMTAGNGGYTF. The DNA of the CDR3 is TGTGCCAGCAGTTACCGGATGACGGCAGGGAATGGCGGCTACACCTTC.

The genes are TRBV7-6 and TRBJ1-5; no reliable D call. The germline CDR1 and CDR2 sequences are SGHVS and FNYEAQ. Trimming cost V 6 bases and J 3 bases, with 12 bases left between them. There are 14 residues in the CDR3. CDR3: CASSFYRDNQPQHF. The CDR3 DNA reads as TGTGCCAGCAGTTTTTATAGGGACAATCAGCCCCAGCATTTT.